These 31 T cell receptor beta chains originate from one sample sequenced in a study of monozygotic twins with inflammatory bowel disease (dated by TCRdb to between 2019 and 2020). Libraries were built with 5' RACE. For sequencing, an Illumina HiSeq 2500 was employed. TCRdb reprocessed the reads and provides one entry for every CDR3 protein sequence; no DNA is given. The sample's clone listing holds about 200,000 distinct CDR3 sequences. Roughly 7.1% of the sample rests with the top ten. Sequenced input: blood. The receptors were sampled from a human donor with ulcerative colitis or Crohn's disease, or a healthy co-twin of an affected twin (not recorded which).

The chain uses TRBV4-2 and TRBJ1-2. Germline assignment: CDR1 LGHNA and CDR2 YNFKEQ. CDR3 length equals 14 residues. The CDR3 loop is CASSQEGSIYGYTF.

This chain connects TRBV5-1 to TRBJ1-1; TCRdb names TRBD1, which stays unverified in the absence of DNA. This CDR3 is built from 16 residues. The V gene's germline CDR1 is SGHRS and CDR2 YFSETQ. The CDR3 region is CASSLGWGGLNTEAFF.

The J gene is TRBJ1-5, the V gene TRBV12-3 or TRBV12-4. This CDR3 contains 12 residues. Here the CDR3 reads CASSFGVQPQHF.

The V call is TRBV6-5, the J call TRBJ1-2. The CDR3 totals 13 residues. Germline V CDR1 and CDR2: MNHEY, SVGAGI. This CDR3 is CASRKTANYGYTF.

CDR3 residues: CASSISGPLDEQFF. V is TRBV19 and J is TRBJ2-1; TCRdb proposes TRBD2, but this gene call is untestable without DNA. CDR1 and CDR2 (germline): LNHDA, SQIVND (reference sequence). The CDR3 is 14 amino acids.

V gene TRBV28 combines with J gene TRBJ2-7. This CDR3 region has 14 residues. CDR1 and CDR2 from the germline V gene are MDHEN and SYDVKM. The chain's CDR3 is CASTQQVSSYERYF.

This chain joins TRBV20-1 and TRBJ2-7; without DNA, the TCRdb call of TRBD2 cannot be checked. The CDR3 contains 11 residues. Germline V gene lookup returns CDR1 DFQATT and CDR2 SNEGSKA (reference sequence). CDR3 sequence: CSAIAGNEQYF.

V gene TRBV20-1 combines with J gene TRBJ2-2; as DNA is missing, the TRBD2 call by TCRdb cannot be tested. This CDR3 has 16 residues. The germline V gene encodes CDR1 DFQATT and CDR2 SNEGSKA (reference sequence). The CDR3 here is CSALTGTSGSYGELFF.

V usage is TRBV27 and J usage is TRBJ2-7; TCRdb's D call of TRBD1 is untestable without DNA. This CDR3 region has 12 residues. Germline-derived CDR1 and CDR2 are MNHEY and SMNVEV (reference sequence). This CDR3 is CASSSRGHEQYF.

The chain joins TRBV7-9 to TRBJ1-2. The CDR3 covers 12 residues. The germline V gene encodes CDR1 SEHNR and CDR2 FQNEAQ (reference sequence). This chain's CDR3 is CASSLVTYGYTF.

The V gene is TRBV24-1, the J gene TRBJ2-7; TCRdb's assignment of TRBD1 cannot be checked, as there is no DNA. CDR1 KGHDR and CDR2 SFDVKD come from the germline V gene. The length of the CDR3 is 14 residues. CDR3 sequence: CATRRTGSTYEQYF.

The chain is built from TRBV7-8 and TRBJ1-3; TCRdb lists TRBD1, though no DNA is available to test this call. Germline-derived CDR1 and CDR2 are SGHVS and FQNEAQ. The CDR3 spans 15 residues. Here the CDR3 reads CASRPGTASGNTIYF.

The chain employs TRBV6-5 and TRBJ2-2. There are 18 residues in the CDR3. Germline lookup yields CDR1 MNHEY and CDR2 SVGAGI. The CDR3 loop reads CASSYSIKIVMNTGELFF.

The rearrangement joins TRBV4-2 to TRBJ2-5; TCRdb proposes TRBD2, but this gene call is untestable without DNA. This CDR3 spans 14 amino acids. Germline CDR1 LGHNA, CDR2 YNFKEQ. The chain's CDR3 is CASSQEGGRETQYF.

The chain has TRBV29-1 and TRBJ2-3; the D call from TCRdb, TRBD2, cannot be confirmed without DNA. The CDR3 runs to 18 residues. CDR1 and CDR2 (germline): SQVTM, ANQGSEA. CDR3: CSGRLTSVVDRITDTQYF.

This rearrangement joins TRBV12-3 or TRBV12-4 to TRBJ1-2; TCRdb's D call, TRBD1, is unchecked because there is no DNA. The CDR3 has 12 amino acids. Here the CDR3 reads CASSFSGDSYTF.

The CDR3 protein is CASSFPGGGEKLFF. This rearrangement joins TRBV3-1 to TRBJ1-4; TCRdb selects TRBD1, and the lack of DNA leaves this call unchecked. Looked up from germline, CDR1 is LGHDT and CDR2 is YNNKEL (reference sequence). The CDR3 spans 14 residues.

This sequence joins TRBV6-5 and TRBJ1-4. Looked up from germline, CDR1 is MNHEY and CDR2 is SVGAGI. The CDR3 consists of 14 residues. The CDR3 region is CASSSDGLIEKLFF.

The CDR3 loop reads CASSTRDGSSTDTQYF. This sequence joins TRBV7-9 and TRBJ2-3; TCRdb outputs TRBD2, but without DNA this stays unchecked. Per the germline V gene, CDR1 is SEHNR and CDR2 is FQNEAQ (reference sequence). This CDR3 region has 16 residues. The variable domain in full, completed from reference TRBV7-9 and TRBJ2-3, reads DTGVSQNPRHKITKRGQNVTFRCDPISEHNRLYWYRQTLGQGPEFLTYFQNEAQLEKSRLLSDRFSAERPKGSFSTLEIQRTEQGDSAMYLCASSTRDGSSTDTQYFGPGTRLTVL.

The chain is built from TRBV7-2 and TRBJ2-2; TCRdb's D call, TRBD2, is unchecked because there is no DNA. CDR1 is SGHTA and CDR2 is FQGNSA in the germline V gene. The CDR3 is 15 amino acids. The CDR3 loop is CASSPLRGNTGELFF.

V and J are TRBV10-2 and TRBJ2-1; the TCRdb call, TRBD2, lacks DNA for checking. This CDR3 region has 16 residues. CDR1 and CDR2 (germline): WSHSY, SAAADI. CDR3 region: CASSGVGLADYGEQFF.

The V and J genes are TRBV12-3 or TRBV12-4 and TRBJ2-7; the TCRdb D gene call, TRBD1, has no DNA to confirm it. There are 15 residues in the CDR3. Here the CDR3 reads CASSFSLQGGYEQYF.

This chain uses TRBV5-1 with TRBJ1-1; the D call of TRBD1 rests on TCRdb alone, since no DNA is present to check it. CDR1 is SGHRS, CDR2 YFSETQ, per germline. This CDR3 is 14 amino acids long. The CDR3: CASSFWGDSTEAFF.

V usage is TRBV7-6 and J usage is TRBJ1-3. There are 15 residues in the CDR3. Germline V gene data show CDR1 as SGHVS and CDR2 as FNYEAQ. The CDR3 spells CASSSRIEPGNTIYF.

V is TRBV18 and J is TRBJ1-1; TCRdb's D call, TRBD1, is unchecked because there is no DNA. Germline V CDR1 and CDR2: KGHSH, LQKENI. The CDR3 runs to 14 residues. CDR3 protein: CASSPLRTDTEAFF.

The J gene is TRBJ2-5, the V gene TRBV5-1; no DNA is available, so the TRBD2 call from TCRdb remains unchecked. Germline V lookup: CDR1 SGHRS, CDR2 YFSETQ. The CDR3 totals 15 residues. CDR3 residues: CASSLGDGRKETQYF. The variable domain in full, completed from reference TRBV5-1 and TRBJ2-5, reads KAGVTQTPRYLIKTRGQQVTLSCSPISGHRSVSWYQQTPGQGLQFLFEYFSETQRNKGNFPGRFSGRQFSNSRSEMNVSTLELGDSALYLCASSLGDGRKETQYFGPGTRLLVL.

V is TRBV20-1 and J is TRBJ2-2; TCRdb indicates TRBD1, and absent DNA this call remains unverified. Germline-derived CDR1 and CDR2 are DFQATT and SNEGSKA (reference sequence). The CDR3 consists of 12 residues. This CDR3 reads CSAIPGTGELFF.

The chain links TRBV7-9 to TRBJ1-1; TCRdb proposes TRBD1, but this gene call is untestable without DNA. This CDR3 has 13 residues. From germline, CDR1 is SEHNR and CDR2 FQNEAQ (reference sequence). CDR3 region: CASRNRINTEAFF.

The chain carries TRBV7-2 and TRBJ2-3; TCRdb reports TRBD2, a call that lacks DNA to check it against. CDR1 is SGHTA and CDR2 is FQGNSA in the germline V gene. The CDR3 loop spans 17 amino acids. CDR3 residues: CASSLAQLAGWGDTQYF.

The chain is built from TRBV7-8 and TRBJ1-2; TCRdb's assignment of TRBD1 cannot be checked, as there is no DNA. Germline assignment: CDR1 SGHVS and CDR2 FQNEAQ. This CDR3 has 15 residues. CDR3 sequence reads: CASSLLWDRDYGYTF. Looking up the rest from reference TRBV7-8 and TRBJ1-2 gives the full variable domain: GAGVSQSPRYKVAKRGQDVALRCDPISGHVSLFWYQQALGQGPEFLTYFQNEAQLDKSGLPSDRFFAERPEGSVSTLKIQRTQQEDSAVYLCASSLLWDRDYGYTFGSGTRLTVV.

This chain links TRBV5-1 with TRBJ2-5; TCRdb reports TRBD1, a call that lacks DNA to check it against. Germline V CDR1 and CDR2: SGHRS, YFSETQ. The CDR3 totals 14 residues. CDR3 loop: CASSFQQGQETQYF.